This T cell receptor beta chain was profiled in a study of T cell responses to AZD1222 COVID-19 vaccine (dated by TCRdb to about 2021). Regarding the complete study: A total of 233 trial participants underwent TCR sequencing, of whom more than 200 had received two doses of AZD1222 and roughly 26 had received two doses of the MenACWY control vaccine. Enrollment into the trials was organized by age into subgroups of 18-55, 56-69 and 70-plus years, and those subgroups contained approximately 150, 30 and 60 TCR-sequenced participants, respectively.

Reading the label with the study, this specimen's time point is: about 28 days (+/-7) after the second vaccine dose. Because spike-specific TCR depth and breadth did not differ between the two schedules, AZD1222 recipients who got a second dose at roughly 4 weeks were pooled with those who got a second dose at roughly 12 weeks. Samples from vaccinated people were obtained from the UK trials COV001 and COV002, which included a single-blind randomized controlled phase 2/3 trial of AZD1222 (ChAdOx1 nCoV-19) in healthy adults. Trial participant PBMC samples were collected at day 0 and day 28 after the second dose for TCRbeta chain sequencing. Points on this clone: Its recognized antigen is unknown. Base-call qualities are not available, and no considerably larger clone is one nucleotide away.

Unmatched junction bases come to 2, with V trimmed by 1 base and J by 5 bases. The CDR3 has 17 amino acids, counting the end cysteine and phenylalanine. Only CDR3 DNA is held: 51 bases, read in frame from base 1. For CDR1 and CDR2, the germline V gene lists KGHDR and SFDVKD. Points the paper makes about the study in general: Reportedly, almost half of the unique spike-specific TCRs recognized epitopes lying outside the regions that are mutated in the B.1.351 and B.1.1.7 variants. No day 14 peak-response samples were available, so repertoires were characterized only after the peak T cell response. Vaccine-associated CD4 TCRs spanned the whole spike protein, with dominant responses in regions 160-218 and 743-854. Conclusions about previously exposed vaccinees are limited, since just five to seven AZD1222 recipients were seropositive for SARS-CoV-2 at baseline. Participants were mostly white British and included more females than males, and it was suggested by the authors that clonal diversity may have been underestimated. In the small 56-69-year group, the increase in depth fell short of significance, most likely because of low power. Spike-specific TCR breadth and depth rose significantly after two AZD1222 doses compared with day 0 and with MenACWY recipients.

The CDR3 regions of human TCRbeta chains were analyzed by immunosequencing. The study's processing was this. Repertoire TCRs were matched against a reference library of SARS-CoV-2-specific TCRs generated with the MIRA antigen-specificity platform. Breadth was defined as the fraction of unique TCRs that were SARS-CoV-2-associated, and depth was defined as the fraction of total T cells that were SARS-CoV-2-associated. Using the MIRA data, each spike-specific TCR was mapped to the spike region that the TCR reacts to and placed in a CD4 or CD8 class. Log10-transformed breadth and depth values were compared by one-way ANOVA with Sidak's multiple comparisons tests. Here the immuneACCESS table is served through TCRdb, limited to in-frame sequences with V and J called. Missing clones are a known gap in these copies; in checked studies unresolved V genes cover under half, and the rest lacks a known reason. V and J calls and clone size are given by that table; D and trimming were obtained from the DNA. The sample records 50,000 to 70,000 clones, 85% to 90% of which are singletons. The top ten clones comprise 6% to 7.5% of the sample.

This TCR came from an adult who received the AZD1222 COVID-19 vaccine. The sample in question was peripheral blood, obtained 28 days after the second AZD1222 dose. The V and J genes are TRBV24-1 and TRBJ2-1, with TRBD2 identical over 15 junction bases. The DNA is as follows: TGTGCCACCAGTGATTTTGGACTAGCGGGGGGGAACAATGAGCAGTTCTTC. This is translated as CATSDFGLAGGNNEQFF.